A selection of T cell receptor beta chains follows, all from one sample in a study of cytomegalovirus exposure and HLA in healthy donors. The repertoire was sequenced with immunoSEQ multiplex PCR; TCRdb's copy has only in-frame clones and lacks some. The sample totals tens of thousands of clones. Sequences were obtained from PBMCs. All receptors come from a man aged 25-40 years in good health and CMV-seropositive. CDR3s include the opening cysteine and the closing phenylalanine or tryptophan. Each record gives: V gene, D gene, J gene, CDR3 DNA, CDR3 protein. D genes are given only for firm matches.

>TRBV10-1|TRBD2|TRBJ2-1
TGCGCCAGCAGTGAGTCTAAGCGGGGGGATTACAATGAGCAGTTCTTC
CASSESKRGDYNEQFF
>TRBV7-2|.|TRBJ2-3
TGTGCCAGCAGGAAGGGGGGGGATACGCAGTATTTT
CASRKGGDTQYF
>TRBV6-5|TRBD1|TRBJ1-6
TGTGCCAGCAGTTCCAGAGACAGGGTAGGATCACCCCTCCACTTT
CASSSRDRVGSPLHF
>TRBV9|.|TRBJ2-2
TGTGCCAGCAGCGTAGTCATGGCTGGGGAGCTGTTTTTT
CASSVVMAGELFF
>TRBV7-9|.|TRBJ1-2
TGTGCCAGCAGTCGGCAGGGAGGTGACTATGGCTACACCTTC
CASSRQGGDYGYTF
>TRBV4-2|.|TRBJ2-1
TGTGCCAGCAGCTCAGAGATGGGAGCCTCCTACAATGAGCAGTTCTTC
CASSSEMGASYNEQFF
>TRBV6-5|.|TRBJ2-1
TGTGCCAGCGCCAAGGGGCGGGGCCGCTACAATGAGCAGTTCTTC
CASAKGRGRYNEQFF
>TRBV6-5|.|TRBJ1-2
TGTGCCAGCAGTTACTCGAGCAGGGGTGGGTATGGCTACACCTTC
CASSYSSRGGYGYTF
>TRBV6-4|TRBD2|TRBJ2-3
TGTGCCAGCAGTGACTCGCAGCTTGGGGGGGCAGATACGCAGTATTTT
CASSDSQLGGADTQYF
>TRBV7-3|.|TRBJ1-1
TGTGCCAGCAGCTCTGTCGGGGGGGACACTGAAGCTTTCTTT
CASSSVGGDTEAFF
>TRBV11-3|.|TRBJ2-3
TGTGCCAGCAGCCTCCGGGGCACAGATACGCAGTATTTT
CASSLRGTDTQYF
>TRBV29-1|.|TRBJ1-1
TGCAGCGTGGGTCAAGGGGACACTGAAGATTTCTTT
CSVGQGDTEDFF
>TRBV27|.|TRBJ2-5
TGTGCCAGCAGTTTAAGGTTGTGGGCAGGGTGGTACCAAGAGACCCAGTACTTC
CASSLRLWAGWYQETQYF
>TRBV7-2|TRBD2|TRBJ2-5
TGTGCCAGCAGCTTGACTAGCGTGGAGACCCAGTACTTC
CASSLTSVETQYF
>TRBV30|.|TRBJ1-1
TGTGCCTGGAGTATTCAGGGGATCTCGGAAGCTTTCTTT
CAWSIQGISEAFF
>TRBV11-2|.|TRBJ1-1
TGTGCCAGCAGCTTTTTCAGGGATACTGAAGCTTTCTTT
CASSFFRDTEAFF
>TRBV25-1|.|TRBJ2-1
TGTGCCAGCAGTGAATTGGCGGGGAATGAGCAGTTCTTC
CASSELAGNEQFF
>TRBV5-5|.|TRBJ2-2
TGTGCCAGCAGCTTGTTTGGACAGCCGAACACCGGGGAGCTGTTTTTT
CASSLFGQPNTGELFF
>TRBV19|TRBD1|TRBJ2-7
TGTGCCAGTAGTATAGGACAGGGGAGCTCCTACGAGCAGTACTTC
CASSIGQGSSYEQYF
>TRBV27|TRBD1|TRBJ2-7
TGTGCCAGCAGTTTTCGGGACAGCTCCTACGAGCAGTACTTC
CASSFRDSSYEQYF
>TRBV9|TRBD1|TRBJ1-1
TGTGCCAGCAGCGTAGACAGGGGTAACACTGAAGCTTTCTTT
CASSVDRGNTEAFF
>TRBV4-1|TRBD2|TRBJ2-3
TGCGCCAGCAGCGATAGCGGGAGGGCCACTGATACGCAGTATTTT
CASSDSGRATDTQYF
>TRBV19|.|TRBJ1-1
TGTGCCAGTAGTACTGGACACGGAAGGAACACTGAAGCTTTCTTT
CASSTGHGRNTEAFF
>TRBV13|.|TRBJ2-2
TGTGCCAGCAGCTTAAGAGGATTTAACACCGGGGAGCTGTTTTTT
CASSLRGFNTGELFF
>TRBV9|TRBD2|TRBJ2-7
TGTGCCAGCAGCCCTTCCGGGACTACTCGCTACGAGCAGTACTTC
CASSPSGTTRYEQYF
>TRBV27|TRBD1|TRBJ1-5
TGTGCCAGCAGTCCATACTGGGACAGGGGTCAGCCCCAGCATTTT
CASSPYWDRGQPQHF
>TRBV28|TRBD1|TRBJ1-1
TGTGCCAGCAGTCCCGGACAGGGGTTCTCCGAAGCTTTCTTT
CASSPGQGFSEAFF
>TRBV4-2|.|TRBJ1-2
TGTGCCAGCCGAACGGGGGACCCGACTAACTATGGCTACACCTTC
CASRTGDPTNYGYTF
>TRBV6-5|.|TRBJ1-2
TGTGCCAGCAGTTATGGGCAGACCAACTTCGACTATGGCTACACCTTC
CASSYGQTNFDYGYTF
>TRBV5-6|.|TRBJ2-7
TGTGCCAGCAGCTTGGTGGGCAGGGCCTACGAGCAGTACTTC
CASSLVGRAYEQYF
>TRBV6-1|.|TRBJ1-3
TGTGCCAGTCTCACAATGCTCTCTGGAAACACCATATATTTT
CASLTMLSGNTIYF
>TRBV30|TRBD1|TRBJ1-2
TGTGCCTGGACCGAAAAACCCACAGGGGCCTATGGCTACACCTTC
CAWTEKPTGAYGYTF
>TRBV5-1|.|TRBJ1-2
TGCGCCAGCAGCGCCGAGGGCGCAGGGGCTCGGGGCTACACCTTC
CASSAEGAGARGYTF
>TRBV14|.|TRBJ1-4
TGTGCCAGCAGCCAAGGGACGGCGCCCCGGGGGGAAAAACTGTTTTTT
CASSQGTAPRGEKLFF
>TRBV18|TRBD1|TRBJ2-5
TGTGCCAGCTCACCCCTAAAGGACAGGGGAGAGACCCAGTACTTC
CASSPLKDRGETQYF
>TRBV4-2|TRBD2|TRBJ2-7
TGTGCCAGCAGCCAAGATCGCCCCCAACTAGCGGGACCCTCCTACGAGCAGTACTTC
CASSQDRPQLAGPSYEQYF
>TRBV28|TRBD2|TRBJ2-3
TGTGCCAGCAGTTCCCCATTGGGGGGGGGATCAGATACGCAGTATTTT
CASSSPLGGGSDTQYF
>TRBV7-9|TRBD1|TRBJ1-2
TGTGCCAGCAGCACGGGACAGGGCTATGGCTACACCTTC
CASSTGQGYGYTF
>TRBV6-4|TRBD1|TRBJ1-1
TGTGCCAGCAGTGAATCCGGACAGGGTGTGGCTTTCTTT
CASSESGQGVAFF
>TRBV25-1|.|TRBJ1-4
TGTGCCAGCAGTGCGTGGCAGTCTAATGAAAAACTGTTTTTT
CASSAWQSNEKLFF
>TRBV7-3|.|TRBJ2-3
TGTGCCAGCAGACCCTTTGGGAGTAGCACAGATACGCAGTATTTT
CASRPFGSSTDTQYF
>TRBV9|TRBD2|TRBJ2-1
TGTGCCAGCAGCGTAGGACTAGCAGCCTACAATGAGCAGTTCTTC
CASSVGLAAYNEQFF
>TRBV30|TRBD2|TRBJ2-2
TGTGCCTGGAGTGTACGGTGGTGGGCTAGCGGGGGGCCCTTCACCGGGGAGCTGTTTTTT
CAWSVRWWASGGPFTGELFF